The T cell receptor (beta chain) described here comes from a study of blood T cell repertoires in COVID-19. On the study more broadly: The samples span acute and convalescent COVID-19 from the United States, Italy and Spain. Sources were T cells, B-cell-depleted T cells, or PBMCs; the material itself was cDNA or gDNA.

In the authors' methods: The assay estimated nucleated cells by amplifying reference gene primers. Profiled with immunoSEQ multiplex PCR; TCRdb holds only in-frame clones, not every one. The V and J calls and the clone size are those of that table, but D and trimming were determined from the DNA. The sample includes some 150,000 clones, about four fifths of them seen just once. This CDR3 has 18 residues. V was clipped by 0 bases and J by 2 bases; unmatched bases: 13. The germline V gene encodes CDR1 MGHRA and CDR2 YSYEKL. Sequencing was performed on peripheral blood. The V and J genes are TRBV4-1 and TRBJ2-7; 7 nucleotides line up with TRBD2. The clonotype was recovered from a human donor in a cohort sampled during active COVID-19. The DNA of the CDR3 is TGCGCCAGCAGCCAAGACCCGAACTCTTGGCGGGGGACCTACGAGCAGTACTTC. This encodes CASSQDPNSWRGTYEQYF.